Listed below are T cell receptor beta chains from one sample, sequenced in a study of regulatory T cells in long-lasting Graves disease. TCRdb re-called the multiplex PCR reads through MiXCR, storing one row per CDR3 protein. Of 400,000 to 550,000 distinct CDR3 sequences detected, 15% to 20% appear once; the ten largest clones hold around 11%. These data also formed part of another study, on T cells in Graves' hyperthyroidism and ophthalmopathy.

The starting material was peripheral blood mononuclear cells (PBMCs), obtained at new diagnosis, from a patient treated with antithyroid drugs. The receptors stem from a woman aged 30 to 39 with Graves disease. Each CDR3 is given with its conserved first and last residue. The order of the fields is V gene, clone size, D gene, J gene, CDR3 protein, CDR3 DNA. The D gene is left open where the match is weak. Size tells how often a clone was seen (once, few, many) or the class of an expanded clone, and some rows leave it out.

TRBV6-2/TRBV6-3,NA,NA,TRBJ1-4,CASSYVRGREKLFF,TGTGCCAGCAGTTACGTAAGGGGAAGAGAAAAACTGTTTTTT
TRBV10-3,NA,TRBD1,TRBJ1-6,CAISDNRGPKYSNSPLHF,TGTGCCATCAGTGACAACAGGGGGCCCAAGTACTCTAATTCACCCCTCCACTTT
TRBV20-1,NA,NA,TRBJ2-6,CSARVAGANVLTF,TGCAGTGCCCGGGTTGCTGGGGCCAACGTCCTGACTTTC
TRBV13,many,NA,TRBJ2-1,CASSQTFGSREQFF,TGTGCCAGCAGCCAGACTTTTGGATCTCGGGAGCAGTTCTTC
TRBV6-2/TRBV6-3,many,NA,TRBJ2-1,CASSHNGNEQFF,TGTGCCAGCAGTCACAACGGGAATGAGCAGTTCTTC
TRBV6-1,many,TRBD2,TRBJ2-2,CASSTSGTSGSGELFF,TGTGCCAGCAGTACCTCCGGGACTAGCGGGAGTGGGGAGCTGTTTTTT
TRBV11-3,many,TRBD2,TRBJ2-1,CASSATSGRHNEQFF,TGTGCCAGCAGCGCCACTAGCGGGAGGCACAATGAGCAGTTCTTC
TRBV7-8,few,NA,TRBJ1-2,CASSPSRDYGYTF,TGTGCCAGCAGCCCATCACGGGACTATGGCTACACCTTC
TRBV4-1,NA,NA,TRBJ2-1,CASSQEFSGQIDEQFF,TGCGCCAGCAGCCAAGAATTTAGCGGTCAGATTGATGAGCAGTTCTTC
TRBV2,many,NA,TRBJ1-1,CASFLDQLSEAFF,TGTGCCAGCTTCCTAGACCAACTCTCTGAAGCTTTCTTT
TRBV20-1,many,NA,TRBJ2-1,CSARVPTKSSYNEQFF,TGCAGTGCTAGAGTCCCGACTAAGAGCTCCTACAATGAGCAGTTCTTC
TRBV10-1,many,TRBD2,TRBJ2-2,CASSDDDYREAAGELFF,TGCGCCAGCAGTGATGACGACTATCGGGAGGCCGCCGGGGAGCTGTTTTTT
TRBV20-1,NA,NA,TRBJ1-3,CSAPQGGFSSGNTIYF,TGCAGTGCTCCCCAAGGGGGGTTCTCCTCTGGAAACACCATATATTTT
TRBV12-3/TRBV12-4,few,NA,TRBJ2-7,CASSLSDYSYEQYF,TGTGCCAGCAGTTTATCCGACTACTCCTACGAGCAGTACTTC
TRBV6-1,many,TRBD1,TRBJ1-2,CASGEGQATGYTF,TGTGCCAGCGGCGAGGGACAGGCGACCGGCTACACCTTC
TRBV19,many,TRBD1,TRBJ1-2,CASSILPAGQPYGYTF,TGTGCCAGTAGTATACTCCCGGCGGGACAGCCGTATGGCTACACCTTC
TRBV28,many,NA,TRBJ1-5,CASSFLLGSNQPQHF,TGTGCCAGCAGTTTTCTCCTCGGTAGCAATCAGCCCCAGCATTTT
TRBV7-2,many,TRBD1,TRBJ1-2,CASSWDSTNYGYTF,TGTGCCAGCAGCTGGGACAGCACTAACTATGGCTACACCTTC
TRBV27,many,NA,TRBJ1-1,CASSSAGTGEAFF,TGTGCCAGCAGTTCCGCCGGCACCGGTGAAGCTTTCTTT
TRBV12-3/TRBV12-4,many,NA,TRBJ1-1,CASSLLTPTEAFF,TGTGCCAGCAGTTTATTGACACCCACTGAAGCTTTCTTT
TRBV2,NA,TRBD1,TRBJ1-2,CASSTGGYGYTF,TGTGCCAGCAGTACAGGGGGCTATGGCTACACCTTC
TRBV7-2,many,TRBD1,TRBJ1-2,CASSSYRDRTYGYTF,TGTGCCAGCAGCTCGTACCGGGACAGAACTTATGGCTACACCTTC
TRBV4-1,NA,NA,TRBJ2-3,CASSQRNAATDTQYF,TGCGCCAGCAGCCAAAGAAACGCAGCAACAGATACGCAGTATTTT
TRBV20-1,few,TRBD2,TRBJ2-7,CSARIAGGRSSYEQYF,TGCAGTGCCCGCATTGCCGGGGGGAGAAGCTCCTACGAGCAGTACTTC
TRBV20-1,many,TRBD2,TRBJ2-5,CSATGTSGIKTQYF,TGCAGTGCCACCGGGACTAGCGGGATAAAGACCCAGTACTTC
TRBV20-1,few,TRBD1,TRBJ2-7,CSAQPGQDYEQYF,TGCAGTGCACAACCGGGACAGGACTACGAGCAGTACTTC
TRBV5-1,many,NA,TRBJ2-2,CASSFYGSSGYTGELFF,TGCGCCAGCAGCTTCTACGGATCCAGCGGGTACACCGGGGAGCTGTTTTTT
TRBV6-1,many,NA,TRBJ2-7,CASSDPNPYEQYF,TGTGCCAGCAGTGATCCAAATCCATACGAGCAGTACTTC
TRBV27,many,TRBD2,TRBJ2-7,CASSPWTSGSSYEQYF,TGTGCCAGCAGTCCCTGGACTAGCGGTAGCTCCTACGAGCAGTACTTC
TRBV13,many,TRBD1,TRBJ2-1,CASSASPGQGVSGATYNEQFF,TGTGCCAGCAGCGCATCACCGGGACAGGGGGTTTCAGGAGCCACCTACAATGAGCAGTTCTTC
TRBV6-5,NA,NA,TRBJ2-7,CASSYSFRQGTYEQYF,TGTGCCAGCAGTTACTCGTTTCGGCAGGGGACCTACGAGCAGTACTTC
TRBV7-9,many,TRBD1,TRBJ2-7,CASSSHRDRGHEQYF,TGTGCCAGCAGCTCCCACCGGGACAGGGGCCACGAGCAGTACTTC
TRBV6-1,many,NA,TRBJ1-5,CASSEVFGTYNQPQHF,TGTGCCAGCAGTGAAGTATTTGGGACATATAATCAGCCCCAGCATTTT
TRBV6-2/TRBV6-3,many,NA,TRBJ2-1,CASSSRDWAGEQFF,TGTGCCAGCAGTTCCCGGGACTGGGCTGGGGAGCAGTTCTTC
TRBV29-1,many,NA,TRBJ2-3,CSVNRVEGSTDTQYF,TGCAGCGTTAACAGGGTAGAGGGAAGCACAGATACGCAGTATTTT
TRBV7-2,few,NA,TRBJ2-2,CASSQSGRTTGELFF,TGTGCCAGCAGCCAGAGCGGCCGAACCACCGGGGAGCTGTTTTTT
TRBV7-8,many,NA,TRBJ1-1,CASSYGTAILNTEAFF,TGTGCCAGCAGCTATGGGACGGCAATTTTGAACACTGAAGCTTTCTTT
TRBV29-1,many,TRBD1,TRBJ1-2,CSDVYGVRDRDSYGYTF,TGCAGCGACGTATACGGCGTCCGGGACAGGGATTCCTATGGCTACACCTTC
TRBV20-1,many,NA,TRBJ2-5,CSARDPAGGGETQYF,TGCAGTGCTAGAGATCCGGCAGGGGGAGGGGAGACCCAGTACTTC
TRBV6-1,many,NA,TRBJ2-5,CASSEGTRRETQYF,TGTGCCAGCAGTGAAGGGACGAGAAGAGAGACCCAGTACTTC
TRBV30,few,NA,TRBJ2-7,CAWSVGVDAKRPYEQYF,TGTGCCTGGAGTGTAGGGGTGGATGCTAAGCGGCCCTACGAGCAGTACTTC
TRBV7-6,few,NA,TRBJ2-3,CASSLARPDTQYF,TGTGCCAGCAGCTTAGCTAGGCCAGATACGCAGTATTTT
TRBV7-9,many,NA,TRBJ1-2,CASTGTNYGYTF,TGTGCCTCGACAGGCACTAACTATGGCTACACCTTC
TRBV2,many,NA,TRBJ2-5,CASGGHRQETQYF,TGTGCCAGCGGAGGACATCGCCAAGAGACCCAGTACTTC
TRBV28,many,NA,TRBJ1-3,CASKGIGAGNTIYF,TGTGCCAGCAAAGGGATAGGGGCTGGAAACACCATATATTTT
TRBV20-1,NA,NA,TRBJ1-2,CSARDYSSHGYTF,TGCAGTGCTAGAGATTATAGCAGCCATGGCTACACCTTC
TRBV28,many,TRBD2,TRBJ2-1,CASSLPPGTSVYEQFF,TGTGCCAGCAGTTTACCCCCCGGGACTAGTGTCTATGAGCAGTTCTTC
TRBV6-2/TRBV6-3,few,NA,TRBJ2-2,CASSYSEGGSWTGELFF,TGTGCCAGCAGTTACTCCGAGGGGGGTAGTTGGACCGGGGAGCTGTTTTTT
TRBV5-1,many,TRBD2,TRBJ2-1,CASRKAGAYNEQFF,TGCGCCAGCAGAAAAGCGGGAGCGTACAATGAGCAGTTCTTC
TRBV11-2,many,NA,TRBJ1-1,CASSLQSLMNTEAFF,TGTGCCAGCAGCTTACAGAGTCTCATGAACACTGAAGCTTTCTTT
TRBV29-1,many,TRBD1,TRBJ2-3,CSLTGTDRSTDTQYF,TGCAGCTTAACCGGGACAGACCGAAGCACAGATACGCAGTATTTT
TRBV6-4,few,NA,TRBJ2-1,CASSYARGGNEQFF,TGTGCCAGCAGTTATGCCAGGGGAGGGAATGAGCAGTTCTTC
TRBV12-3/TRBV12-4,many,NA,TRBJ2-1,CASRGQVGTVEQFF,TGTGCCAGCAGGGGCCAGGTCGGTACGGTTGAGCAGTTCTTC
TRBV7-6,few,NA,TRBJ2-1,CASSSIGGRAGEQFF,TGTGCCAGCAGCTCCATAGGGGGGAGGGCCGGGGAGCAGTTCTTC
TRBV7-8,many,NA,TRBJ2-1,CASSLGYRGGPYNEQFF,TGTGCCAGCAGCTTAGGGTACAGGGGAGGACCCTACAATGAGCAGTTCTTC
TRBV11-2,many,NA,TRBJ2-7,CASSLAPGHLSYEQYF,TGTGCCAGCAGCTTAGCCCCGGGACACCTCTCCTACGAGCAGTACTTC
TRBV12-3/TRBV12-4,many,TRBD1,TRBJ1-3,CASQGALGNTIYF,TGTGCCAGCCAGGGGGCTCTTGGAAACACCATATATTTT
TRBV6-5,many,TRBD2,TRBJ2-5,CASSYPPGAPGGETQYF,TGTGCCAGCAGTTACCCACCCGGGGCCCCGGGAGGGGAGACCCAGTACTTC